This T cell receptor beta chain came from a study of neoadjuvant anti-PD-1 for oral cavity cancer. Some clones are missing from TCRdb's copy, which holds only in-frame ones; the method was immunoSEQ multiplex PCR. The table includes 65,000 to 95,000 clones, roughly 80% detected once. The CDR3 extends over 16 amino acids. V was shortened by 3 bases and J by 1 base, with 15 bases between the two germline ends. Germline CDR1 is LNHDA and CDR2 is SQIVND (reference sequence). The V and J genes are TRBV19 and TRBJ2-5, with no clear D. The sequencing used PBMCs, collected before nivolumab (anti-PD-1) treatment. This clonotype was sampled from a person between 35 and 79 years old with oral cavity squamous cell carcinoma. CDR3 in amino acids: CASSIPSEVGQETQYF. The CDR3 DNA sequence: TGTGCCAGTAGTATCCCATCCGAGGTCGGCCAAGAGACCCAGTACTTC.